This T cell receptor beta chain was captured by sequencing in a study of post-analysis software for immune sequencing data. In this sample, this clonotype turned up a few times. Prepared TCR beta cDNA libraries contained unique molecular identifiers. TCRdb re-called the PCR reads through MiXCR, storing one row per CDR3 protein. The sample has about 430,000 distinct CDR3 sequences, 39% seen once; the top ten hold 7.6%. The sequencing sample was made of blood. The TCR was taken from a girl under 10 years old with multiple sclerosis.

The CDR3 region has the DNA TGCAGTGCTTCTCCGGGACAGGGGGCCAACGTCCTGACTTTC. It codes for CSASPGQGANVLTF. The chain has TRBV20-1 and TRBJ2-6; 7 bases are shared with TRBD1. The CDR3 runs 14 residues. The junction had 5 bases not matched to a gene; V was cut back by 5 bases and J by 4 bases. Germline V gene data show CDR1 as DFQATT and CDR2 as SNEGSKA (reference sequence).